A single sample gave rise to the 24 T cell receptor beta chains below, sequenced in a study of beta chain features in type 1 diabetes. Antigens of these TCRs are unknown. Whole-study results and caveats: Among all four CD4+ subsets, Type 1 diabetes patients had TCRB CDR3s that were moderately but significantly shorter.

Expressed TCRB transcripts were sequenced, since all the RNA that had been isolated was reverse transcribed. TCRdb's table, derived via immunoSEQ multiplex PCR, lists solely in-frame clones and lacks some. The repertoire holds a few hundred thousand clones, with over 9.5% as singletons. The sequencing input was naive CD4+ T cells from blood. These receptors were obtained from a woman between 18 and 30 years old with type 1 diabetes.

The chain has TRBV5-8 and TRBJ2-1; no clear D. V dropped 0 bases and J dropped 0 bases, with 13 bases sitting between them. Per germline, CDR1 SGHTS and CDR2 YDEGEE. This CDR3 contains 17 residues. In DNA, the CDR3 is TGTGCCAGCAGCTTGGGAAGAGCCCCGAGCTCCTACAATGAGCAGTTCTTC. Translating gives CASSLGRAPSSYNEQFF. Together with reference TRBV5-8 and TRBJ2-1, the CDR3 gives the full variable domain: EAGVTQSPTHLIKTRGQQATLRCSPISGHTSVYWYQQALGLGLQFLLWYDEGEERNRGNFPPRFSGRQFPNYSSELNVNALELEDSALYLCASSLGRAPSSYNEQFFGPGTRLTVL.

There are a few counts of this clone. This rearrangement joins TRBV5-1 to TRBJ2-2, with TRBD2 identical over 10 bases. Looked up from germline, CDR1 is SGHRS and CDR2 is YFSETQ. The CDR3 is 16 residues long. J lost 7 bases, V lost 3 bases, and 9 bases had no gene match. Written as DNA, the CDR3 is TGCGCCAGCAGCTCCTTAGCGGGAGGTCAATACGGGGAGCTGTTTTTT. It translates to CASSSLAGGQYGELFF.

The chain employs TRBV9 and TRBJ2-5; 11 bases match TRBD2. The CDR3 spans 15 residues. Germline V CDR1 and CDR2: SGDLS, YYNGEE. V was clipped by 3 bases and J by 3 bases; unmatched bases: 4. This CDR3 is CASSGTSGSKETQYF. DNA for the CDR3: TGTGCCAGCAGCGGAACTAGCGGGAGTAAAGAGACCCAGTACTTC.

The rearrangement uses TRBV2 and TRBJ1-1, with D tentatively TRBD1 (6 bases). CDR1 and CDR2 (germline): SNHLY, FYNNEI. The length of the CDR3 is 12 residues. Trimming took 8 bases from V and 1 from J, leaving 8 bases between them. This chain's CDR3 is CASGQTNTEAFF. The DNA of the CDR3 is TGTGCCAGCGGACAGACGAACACTGAAGCTTTCTTT.

The chain couples TRBV18 to TRBJ1-5, with D unresolved. Germline values: CDR1 KGHSH, CDR2 LQKENI. With 4 bases removed from V and 2 bases from J, the gap between germline ends came to 6 bases. The CDR3 totals 13 residues. The CDR3 nucleotides read TGTGCCAGCTCACGAGGTGGCAATCAGCCCCAGCATTTT. This sequence encodes CASSRGGNQPQHF.

The chain uses TRBV5-1 and TRBJ2-3; D is possibly TRBD2 (8 bases). The germline V gene has CDR1 SGHRS and CDR2 YFSETQ. Trimming took off 4 bases at V and 1 base at J, with 19 bases between the two ends. This CDR3 has 17 residues. CDR3 in DNA: TGCGCCAGCAGCCGGGAGGGACAGACCCTTGGCACAGATACGCAGTATTTT. Translating it yields CASSREGQTLGTDTQYF.

This clone was seen a few times. V gene TRBV7-8 combines with J gene TRBJ1-2, with D unresolved. The V end was cut by 5 bases, the J end by 0 bases, with 10 bases between. Germline CDR1 reads SGHVS; CDR2 reads FQNEAQ. The CDR3 length is 14 residues. The CDR3 region is CASSLSGANYGYTF. In DNA, the CDR3 is TGTGCCAGCAGCCTCTCCGGGGCTAACTATGGCTACACCTTC.

This clone was detected only a few times. This chain links TRBV7-2 with TRBJ2-3; D unclear. Trimming took 3 bases from V and 5 from J, leaving 9 bases between them. CDR1 is SGHTA, CDR2 FQGNSA, per germline. The CDR3 loop spans 13 amino acids. CDR3 sequence reads: CASSFTEVDTQYF. The DNA of the CDR3 is TGTGCCAGCAGCTTCACTGAGGTAGATACGCAGTATTTT. Full variable domain (outside the CDR3, taken from reference TRBV7-2 and TRBJ2-3): GAGVSQSPSNKVTEKGKDVELRCDPISGHTALYWYRQSLGQGLEFLIYFQGNSAPDKSGLPSDRFSAERTGGSVSTLTIQRTQQEDSAVYLCASSFTEVDTQYFGPGTRLTVL.

This clone has just a few counts. As DNA, the CDR3 is TGTGCCAGCAGCCCCCACCCCGGGACTCCTAATACGCAGTATTTT. Its translation is CASSPHPGTPNTQYF. The chain combines TRBV9 with TRBJ2-3, with D perhaps matching TRBD2 (6 bases). The CDR3 has 15 residues. V shed 4 bases and J shed 7 bases, with 19 bases lying between them. The germline CDR1 and CDR2 sequences are SGDLS and YYNGEE.

The chain carries TRBV25-1 and TRBJ2-2, with D tentatively TRBD1 (6 bases). CDR3 length: 14 residues. Trimming left V 1 base short and J 12 bases short, with 15 bases between. Germline CDR1 and CDR2: MGHDK and SYGVNS. The CDR3 DNA sequence: TGTGCCAGCAGTGAATTCGGGGTCACAGGGAAGCTGTTTTTT. Amino acids: CASSEFGVTGKLFF.

V is TRBV7-3 and J is TRBJ2-3; 7 bases fit TRBD2. CDR1 is SGHTA, CDR2 FQGTGA, per germline. This CDR3 has 15 amino acids. J lost 0 bases, V lost 5 bases, and 5 bases had no gene match. In DNA, the CDR3 is TGTGCCAGCAGCCCTAGCGGACCTAGCACAGATACGCAGTATTTT. Translating gives CASSPSGPSTDTQYF.

This chain links TRBV5-1 with TRBJ2-1, with TRBD1 as a possible D gene (6 bases). Germline CDR1 and CDR2: SGHRS and YFSETQ. CDR3 size: 12 residues. Trimming stripped 5 bases from V and 8 bases from J, with 11 bases between. The CDR3 reads CASRFRGDEQFF. CDR3 in DNA: TGCGCCAGCAGATTCAGGGGCGATGAGCAGTTCTTC.

The rearrangement joins TRBV18 to TRBJ2-3; the match to TRBD2 covers 7 bases. Trimming took 3 bases from V and 3 from J; bases not matched to a gene: 3. The CDR3 spans 14 residues. CDR1 and CDR2 (germline): KGHSH, LQKENI. Written as DNA, the CDR3 is TGTGCCAGCTCACCTCTGCGGGGGACAGATACGCAGTATTTT. Protein: CASSPLRGTDTQYF. Looking up the rest from reference TRBV18 and TRBJ2-3 gives the full variable domain: NAGVMQNPRHLVRRRGQEARLRCSPMKGHSHVYWYRQLPEEGLKFMVYLQKENIIDESGMPKERFSAEFPKEGPSILRIQQVVRGDSAAYFCASSPLRGTDTQYFGPGTRLTVL.

V and J are TRBV6-4 and TRBJ2-7; D may be TRBD2 (6 bases). The germline CDR1 and CDR2 sequences are MRHNA and SNTAGT. Trimming cost V 6 bases and J 6 bases, with 15 bases left between them. CDR3 length: 13 residues. CDR3 sequence (DNA): TGTGCCAGCAGCCCCGAGGAGGGTCTCGAGCAGTACTTC. Amino acid sequence: CASSPEEGLEQYF.

Only a few counts were recorded for this clone. The V and J genes are TRBV5-4 and TRBJ1-2; D not resolved. The CDR3 contains 14 residues. Between the trimmed V and J ends, which lost 3 bases and 4 bases, there was a span of 13 bases. Germline lookup yields CDR1 SGHNT and CDR2 YYREEE (reference sequence). CDR3 residues: CASSSDPKRYGYTF. CDR3 nucleotide sequence: TGTGCCAGCAGCTCCGATCCCAAGCGCTATGGCTACACCTTC.

The rearrangement joins TRBV6-5 to TRBJ2-5; no reliable D call. Germline CDR1 is MNHEY and CDR2 is SVGAGI. The length of the CDR3 is 15 residues. Trimming took 3 bases from V and 7 from J, leaving 18 bases between them. CDR3 bases: TGTGCCAGCAGTTATGTGGGCAGCTCTGACGGGACCCAGTACTTC. As protein: CASSYVGSSDGTQYF.

This clone was observed a few times. This chain uses TRBV30 with TRBJ2-5; 8 nucleotides align to TRBD2. Trimming removed 0 bases from V and 4 bases from J; junction bases left unmatched: 4. Germline V gene sequence: CDR1 GTSNPN, CDR2 SVGIG (reference sequence). CDR3 length equals 14 residues. The CDR3 DNA sequence: TGTGCCTGGAGTGTGCCAGCGGGAGTAGAGACCCAGTACTTC. Translated, it gives CAWSVPAGVETQYF.

DNA of the CDR3: TGTGCCAGCAGGGTCGACAGGGGGCCCTCCTACGAGCAGTACTTC. Protein: CASRVDRGPSYEQYF. The chain links TRBV2 to TRBJ2-7; 10 nucleotides line up with TRBD1. Unmatched junction bases numbered 5, after V lost 6 bases and J lost 0 bases. Per the germline V gene, CDR1 is SNHLY and CDR2 is FYNNEI. CDR3 size: 15 residues.

The chain is built from TRBV7-9 and TRBJ2-1; D is perhaps TRBD1 (6 bases). The CDR3 sequence is 15 residues long. V dropped 5 bases and J dropped 4 bases, with 15 bases sitting between them. In germline, CDR1 is SEHNR, CDR2 FQNEAQ (reference sequence). The CDR3 is CASSAQGLAYNEQFF. The CDR3 bases are TGTGCCAGCAGCGCTCAGGGGCTTGCGTACAATGAGCAGTTCTTC.

This clone has only a few counts. The rearrangement uses TRBV20-1 and TRBJ1-1, with D hard to call. The CDR3 is made up of 9 amino acids. The germline V gene has CDR1 DFQATT and CDR2 SNEGSKA (reference sequence). V gave up 3 bases and J gave up 11 bases, with 7 bases separating them. This chain's CDR3 is CSAREVAFF. Written as DNA, the CDR3 is TGCAGTGCTAGGGAGGTCGCTTTCTTT.

This clone was counted only a few times. This sequence joins TRBV28 and TRBJ1-2; D call uncertain. The V end lost 2 bases, the J end lost 4 bases, and 11 bases lay between the germline ends. CDR3 size: 14 residues. Germline CDR1 is MDHEN and CDR2 is SYDVKM. CDR3 sequence: CASSLGAGLYGYTF. Here the CDR3 DNA reads TGTGCCAGCAGTTTAGGAGCAGGACTCTATGGCTACACCTTC.

This clone was observed a few times. The gene calls are TRBV6-4 and TRBJ1-1, with D perhaps TRBD1 (6 bases). Germline V gives CDR1 MRHNA, CDR2 SNTAGT. The CDR3 extends over 14 amino acids. V was clipped by 6 bases and J by 7 bases, with 18 bases between them. CDR3 amino acids: CASRATGLTGEAFF. The CDR3 bases are TGTGCCAGCAGGGCCACAGGGCTAACAGGTGAAGCTTTCTTT.

The CDR3 DNA reads TGTGCCAGCATCCGTGGGGGACTAACTTATGCGGTGCAGTACTTC. Protein product: CASIRGGLTYAVQYF. V is TRBV28 and J is TRBJ2-7; the match to TRBD2 covers 7 bases. Germline V gene lookup returns CDR1 MDHEN and CDR2 SYDVKM. The CDR3 is made up of 15 amino acids. The J segment lost 9 bases and the V segment lost 7 bases, leaving 18 bases of the junction unmatched. Looking up the rest from reference TRBV28 and TRBJ2-7 gives the full variable domain: DVKVTQSSRYLVKRTGEKVFLECVQDMDHENMFWYRQDPGLGLRLIYFSYDVKMKEKGDIPEGYSVSREKKERFSLILESASTNQTSMYLCASIRGGLTYAVQYFGPGTRLTVT.

The chain has TRBV5-4 and TRBJ2-7; TRBD1 agrees at 8 bases. This CDR3 is built from 15 residues. V gave up 4 bases and J gave up 2 bases; unmatched junction bases: 8. Germline-derived CDR1 and CDR2 are SGHNT and YYREEE (reference sequence). The chain's CDR3 is CASSPRTGPPYEQYF. CDR3 sequence (DNA): TGTGCCAGCAGCCCTCGGACAGGGCCACCCTACGAGCAGTACTTC.